The 19 T cell receptor beta chains below all came from one sample that was sequenced in a study of radiotherapy plus CTLA-4 blockade in lung cancer. Measured with immunoSEQ multiplex PCR; TCRdb has only the in-frame clones, and not every one. The table includes 100,000 to 150,000 clones, just under 90% detected once. The input for sequencing was peripheral blood, taken from a patient treated with radiotherapy plus ipilimumab. The receptors come from a human donor with non-small cell lung cancer that progressed on radiotherapy plus ipilimumab.

This clone came up a few times. The chain has TRBV11-2 and TRBJ2-7; D possibly corresponds to TRBD2 (6 bases). V was trimmed by 5 bases and J by 5 bases, leaving 7 bases between them. Germline CDR1 SGHAT, CDR2 FQNNGV. The CDR3 loop spans 11 amino acids. CDR3 amino acids: CASSRGNEQYF. Written as DNA, the CDR3 is TGTGCCAGCAGCCGCGGGAACGAGCAGTACTTC.

CDR3 bases: TGTGCCAGCAGCGGGAGCCTGTTCTCTGGAAACACCATATATTTT. Translating it yields CASSGSLFSGNTIYF. This rearrangement joins TRBV9 to TRBJ1-3; D is undetermined. Trimming removed 3 bases at V and 0 bases at J, with 10 bases between. Germline CDR1 SGDLS, CDR2 YYNGEE. CDR3 size: 15 residues.

The chain uses TRBV5-1 and TRBJ2-7; unclear D gene. The CDR3 covers 15 residues. Germline V gene data show CDR1 as SGHRS and CDR2 as YFSETQ. The V and J ends lost 0 bases and 5 bases respectively, with 15 bases between them. CDR3 residues: CASSLGVSLLDEQYF. DNA for the CDR3: TGCGCCAGCAGCTTGGGGGTCAGTCTTCTTGACGAGCAGTACTTC.

This chain joins TRBV5-1 and TRBJ2-1, with D possibly being TRBD1 (6 bases). The CDR3 has 16 amino acids. Germline values: CDR1 SGHRS, CDR2 YFSETQ. The germline V and J ends were trimmed by 4 bases and 2 bases, with 16 bases remaining between them. CDR3 sequence (DNA): TGCGCCAGCAGCACCCACAGGGAATTCCCCTACAATGAGCAGTTCTTC. This encodes CASSTHREFPYNEQFF.

V is TRBV7-2 and J is TRBJ2-2; TRBD1 matches at 9 bases. Germline CDR1 and CDR2: SGHTA and FQGNSA. With 4 bases clipped from V and 4 bases from J, the junction kept 1 base outside the gene matches. The CDR3 loop spans 14 amino acids. CDR3: CASSSTGGTGELFF. CDR3 in DNA: TGTGCCAGCAGCTCGACAGGGGGCACCGGGGAGCTGTTTTTT.

The V and J genes are TRBV11-3 and TRBJ2-3, with D possibly being TRBD2 (8 bases). The V end lost 10 bases, the J end lost 2 bases, and 13 bases lay between the germline ends. Germline CDR1 is SGHNT and CDR2 is YENEEA. The CDR3 runs to 13 residues. The CDR3 nucleotides are TGTGCCACCCGGGAGGGGGCCACAGATACGCAGTATTTT. Translation gives CATREGATDTQYF.

The V gene is TRBV6-5, the J gene TRBJ2-2; 7 nucleotides align to TRBD2. Germline V gene data show CDR1 as MNHEY and CDR2 as SVGAGI. V lost 2 bases, J lost 3 bases, and 6 bases stayed unmatched. This CDR3 is built from 16 residues. CDR3 sequence (DNA): TGTGCCAGCAGTTACGACCTAGCGGCCCACACCGGGGAGCTGTTTTTT. This translates into CASSYDLAAHTGELFF.

V is TRBV12-5 and J is TRBJ2-1, with 9 bases that match TRBD2. This CDR3 comprises 15 residues. Germline V gene sequence: CDR1 LGHNT, CDR2 FRNRAP. With V trimmed by 8 bases and J by 8 bases, 13 bases remained unmatched. The DNA of the CDR3 is TGTGCTAGTAAAGGTCGACTAGCGGTCGAAGATGAGCAGTTCTTC. Its translation is CASKGRLAVEDEQFF.

The chain couples TRBV14 to TRBJ2-5; 11 bases map to TRBD2. Germline lookup yields CDR1 SGHDN and CDR2 FVKESK. The CDR3 is 15 amino acids. V shed 5 bases and J 5 bases; nucleotides not matched to a gene: 7. The CDR3: CASSSIAGGAETQYF. The CDR3 nucleotides read TGTGCCAGCAGCTCGATAGCGGGAGGGGCTGAGACCCAGTACTTC. The full variable domain, its missing parts supplied by reference TRBV14 and TRBJ2-5, is EAGVTQFPSHSVIEKGQTVTLRCDPISGHDNLYWYRRVMGKEIKFLLHFVKESKQDESGMPNNRFLAERTGGTYSTLKVQPAELEDSGVYFCASSSIAGGAETQYFGPGTRLLVL.

This clone has only a few counts. The same CDR3 also results from other DNA sequences found in this sample. The CDR3 sequence: CASSLEGSSYEQYF. CDR3 coding DNA: TGCGCCAGCAGCTTGGAGGGGAGCTCCTACGAGCAGTACTTC. This rearrangement joins TRBV5-1 to TRBJ2-7; D could derive from TRBD1 or TRBD2 (5 bases each). The ends were cut back, 0 bases at V and 0 bases at J, with 7 bases in the middle. CDR3 length equals 14 residues. Germline V gene sequence: CDR1 SGHRS, CDR2 YFSETQ. Full variable domain (remainder filled in from reference TRBV5-1 and TRBJ2-7): KAGVTQTPRYLIKTRGQQVTLSCSPISGHRSVSWYQQTPGQGLQFLFEYFSETQRNKGNFPGRFSGRQFSNSRSEMNVSTLELGDSALYLCASSLEGSSYEQYFGPGTRLTVT.

This sequence joins TRBV6-6 and TRBJ2-1; weak D call: TRBD2 (5 bases). V was pared by 6 bases and J by 0 bases, with 12 bases between. Germline V gives CDR1 MNHNY, CDR2 SVGAGI (reference sequence). The CDR3 spans 15 residues. The CDR3 loop is CASRLSESSYNEQFF. The CDR3 region has the DNA TGTGCCAGCAGGCTTAGCGAGAGCTCCTACAATGAGCAGTTCTTC.

This chain uses TRBV10-3 with TRBJ2-1; 10 bases are shared with TRBD2. The CDR3 consists of 16 residues. With V trimmed by 6 bases and J by 7 bases, 12 bases remained unmatched. Germline CDR1 reads ENHRY; CDR2 reads SYGVKD. CDR3 bases: TGTGCCATCAGCCCTGGGATAGCGGGAGGAGTAAATGAGCAGTTCTTC. Protein: CAISPGIAGGVNEQFF.

The rearrangement links TRBV5-4 to TRBJ1-1; a possible D gene is TRBD1 (5 bases). The CDR3 loop spans 14 amino acids. Trimming left V 0 bases short and J 4 bases short, with 10 bases between. Germline V lookup: CDR1 SGHNT, CDR2 YYREEE (reference sequence). CDR3 nucleotides: TGTGCCAGCAGCTTGGACAGGCCTAGCACTGAAGCTTTCTTT. Amino acids: CASSLDRPSTEAFF.

The rearrangement joins TRBV19 to TRBJ1-1; no firm D call. V was shortened by 5 bases and J by 4 bases, with 14 bases between the two germline ends. This CDR3 spans 14 amino acids. Looked up from germline, CDR1 is LNHDA and CDR2 is SQIVND (reference sequence). The CDR3 DNA reads TGTGCCAGTAGTCTACTTGGGGTATTCACTGAAGCTTTCTTT. Its translation: CASSLLGVFTEAFF.

This rearrangement joins TRBV5-5 to TRBJ1-5; D unclear. Germline CDR1 is SGHKS and CDR2 is YYEKEE (reference sequence). The CDR3 spans 16 residues. Trimming took 1 base from V and 5 from J, leaving 16 bases between them. The CDR3 protein is CASSLLFRTEDQPQHF. CDR3 nucleotide sequence: TGTGCCAGCAGCTTGTTGTTCCGCACAGAAGATCAGCCCCAGCATTTT.

The chain has TRBV4-1 and TRBJ2-7, with 10 positions matching TRBD1. Germline trimming cut 4 bases from V and 7 bases from J; bases unmatched to any gene: 7. Germline CDR1 and CDR2: MGHRA and YSYEKL. The CDR3 runs to 14 residues. The DNA for the CDR3 is TGCGCCAGCAGCCCCGGGACAGGGGCGGGGGAGCAGTACTTC. Encoded protein: CASSPGTGAGEQYF.

This chain joins TRBV6-1 and TRBJ1-5; D remains ambiguous. This CDR3 spans 13 amino acids. CDR1 is MNHNS, CDR2 SASEGT, per germline. Trimming removed 6 bases from V and 0 bases from J, with 6 bases in between. The CDR3 region has the DNA TGTGCCAGCAGAGCGGTTAGCAATCAGCCCCAGCATTTT. Its translation is CASRAVSNQPQHF.

This chain uses TRBV5-8 with TRBJ2-5, with D possibly matching TRBD2 (6 bases). This CDR3 is 15 amino acids long. Trimming shortened V by 4 bases and J by 0 bases, and 13 bases separated the two germline ends. Germline CDR1 and CDR2: SGHTS and YDEGEE. CDR3 sequence reads: CASSPGSRNQETQYF. The DNA of the CDR3 is TGTGCCAGCAGCCCCGGGAGCAGGAACCAAGAGACCCAGTACTTC.

V is TRBV6-6 and J is TRBJ1-2; D is unresolved. This CDR3 has 13 amino acids. Trimming removed 5 bases at V and 7 bases at J, with 14 bases between. Germline-derived CDR1 and CDR2 are MNHNY and SVGAGI (reference sequence). CDR3 DNA sequence: TGTGCCAGCAGTCCGCCGGGAAGCAGTGGCTACACCTTC. Translation: CASSPPGSSGYTF.